Ten or more counts support the clone carrying this TCR beta chain. The antigen is not known. These data come from a study of CD8 T cells in ankylosing spondylitis. One entry per CDR3 protein, called by TCRdb with MiXCR from the 5' RACE reads. Here the sample spans 200,000 or so distinct CDR3 sequences, 20% to 30% being singletons. Regarding the study as a whole: Roughly eight highly homologous variants made up a TCR beta motif that seemed to typify ankylosing spondylitis blood.

This CDR3 has 16 amino acids. V shed 4 bases and J 0 bases; nucleotides not matched to a gene: 7. The germline V gene has CDR1 MGHRA and CDR2 YSYEKL. This receptor was taken from a male donor with ankylosing spondylitis or in good health (not recorded which). The rearrangement uses TRBV4-1 and TRBJ2-7, with 9 bases aligning to TRBD1. Sequencing input: blood, either unsorted or a sorted T cell fraction (not recorded which). The CDR3 loop is CASSLSGQGLSYEQYF. Written as DNA, the CDR3 is TGCGCCAGCAGCCTCTCCGGACAGGGGCTCTCCTACGAGCAGTACTTC.